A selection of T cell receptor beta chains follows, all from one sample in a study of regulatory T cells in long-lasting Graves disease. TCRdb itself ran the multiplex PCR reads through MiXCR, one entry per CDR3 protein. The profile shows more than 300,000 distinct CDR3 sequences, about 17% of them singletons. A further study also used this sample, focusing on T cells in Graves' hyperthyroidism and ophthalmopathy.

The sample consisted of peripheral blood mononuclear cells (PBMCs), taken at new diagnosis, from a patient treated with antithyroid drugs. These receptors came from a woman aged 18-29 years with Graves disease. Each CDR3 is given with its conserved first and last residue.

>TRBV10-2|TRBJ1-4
CASSPSLTGQIEKLFF
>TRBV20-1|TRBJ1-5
CSVGWGPSNQPQHF
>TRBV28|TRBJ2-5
CASSLWGWGAAKETQYF
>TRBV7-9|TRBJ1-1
CASSLTGEGTEAFF
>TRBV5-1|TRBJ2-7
CASSPRGDEQYF
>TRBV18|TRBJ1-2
CASSAMNRGHDGYTF
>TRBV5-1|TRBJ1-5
CASSLGTGDSNQPQHF
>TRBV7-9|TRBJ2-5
CATFAVRGHQETQYF
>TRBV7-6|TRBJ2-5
CASSLGGVDFQETQYF
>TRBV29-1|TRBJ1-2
CSVEDRIDGYTF
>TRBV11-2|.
CASSSGQVQATQYF
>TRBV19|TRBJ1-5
CASSSQGWGNQPQHF
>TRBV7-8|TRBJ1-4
CASSPLTGSHEKLFF
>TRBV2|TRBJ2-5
CASSLSGTGGGGFQETQYF
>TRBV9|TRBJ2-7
CASSVGLAGRSEQYF
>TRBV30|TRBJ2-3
CAWSAGLGTDTQYF
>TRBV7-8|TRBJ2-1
CASSFRTGANSYNEQFF